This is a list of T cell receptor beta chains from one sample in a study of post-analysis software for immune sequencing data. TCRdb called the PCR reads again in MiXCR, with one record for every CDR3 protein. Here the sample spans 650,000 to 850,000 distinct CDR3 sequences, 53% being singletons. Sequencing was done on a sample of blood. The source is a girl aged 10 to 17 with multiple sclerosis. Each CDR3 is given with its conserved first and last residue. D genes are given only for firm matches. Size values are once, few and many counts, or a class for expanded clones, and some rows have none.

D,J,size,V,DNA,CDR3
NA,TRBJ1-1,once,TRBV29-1,TGCAGCGTTGAGTCCAAGGGAGGGGGGGATCTTACAGAAGCTTTCTTT,CSVESKGGGDLTEAFF
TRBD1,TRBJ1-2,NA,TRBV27,TGTGCCAGCAGTCCGAGCACCGGGACAGTCTATGGCTACACCTTC,CASSPSTGTVYGYTF
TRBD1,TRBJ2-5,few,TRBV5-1,TGCGCCAGCAGCTTGGGAACCTCAGGGGGAGAGACCCAGTACTTC,CASSLGTSGGETQYF
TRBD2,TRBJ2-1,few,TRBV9,TGTGCCAGCAGCGTAGCCGGCAGGCGGGAGCCCTCCAATGAGCAGTTCTTC,CASSVAGRREPSNEQFF
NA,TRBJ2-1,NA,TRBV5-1,TGCGCCAGCAGCTCCACAGGGAATCTCTACAATGAGCAGTTCTTC,CASSSTGNLYNEQFF
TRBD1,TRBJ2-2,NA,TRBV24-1,TGTGCCACCAGTGATTGGGGACAGGGAGGAAAGGAAGCGAACACCGGGGAGCTGTTTTTT,CATSDWGQGGKEANTGELFF
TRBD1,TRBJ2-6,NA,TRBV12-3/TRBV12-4,TGTGCCAGCAGTGTGACAGGGTTCTCTGGGGCCAACGTCCAGACTTTC,CASSVTGFSGANVQTF
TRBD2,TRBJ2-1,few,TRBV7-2,TGTGCCAGCAGCTTAGGGGCGGGGGGCACCTACAATGAGCAGTTCTTC,CASSLGAGGTYNEQFF
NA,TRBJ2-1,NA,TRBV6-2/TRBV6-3,TGTGCCAGCAGTTACCGGCAGGGGACTTCCAATGAGCAGTTCTTC,CASSYRQGTSNEQFF
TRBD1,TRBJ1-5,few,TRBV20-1,TGCAGTGCTAGCGGGACAGACTATAGCAATCAGCCCCAGCATTTT,CSASGTDYSNQPQHF
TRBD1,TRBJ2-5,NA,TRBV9,TGTGCCAGCAGCACACTGGGGGGGACAGGGAATTTCCAAGGGACCCAGTACTTC,CASSTLGGTGNFQGTQYF
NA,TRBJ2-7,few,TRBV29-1,TGCAGCGTTGTTCCTTCCGGACGGGGCACCTACGAGCAGTACTTC,CSVVPSGRGTYEQYF
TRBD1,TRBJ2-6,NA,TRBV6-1,TGTGCCAGCAAGAGGGACAGGGCCCTCTCTGGGGCCAACGTCCTGACTTTC,CASKRDRALSGANVLTF
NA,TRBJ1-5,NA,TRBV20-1,TGCAGTGCTCTAAAGGGGTCAGGCGATCAGCCCCAGCATTTT,CSALKGSGDQPQHF
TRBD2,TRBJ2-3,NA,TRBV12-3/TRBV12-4,TGTGCCAGCAGTCCAGCGGGAGGGCCTCGACTAGATACGCAGTATTTT,CASSPAGGPRLDTQYF
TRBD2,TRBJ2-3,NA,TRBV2,TGTGCCAGCAGTGAACCCCGGACTAGCGGGCACACAGATACGCAGTATTTT,CASSEPRTSGHTDTQYF
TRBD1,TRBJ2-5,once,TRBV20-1,TGCAGTGCTGATAACAGGGGTGGAGAGACCCAGTACTTC,CSADNRGGETQYF
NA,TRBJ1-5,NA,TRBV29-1,TGCAGCGTTGGGCAGCCCGGGGCTCAGCCCCAGCATTTT,CSVGQPGAQPQHF
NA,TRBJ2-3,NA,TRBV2,TGTGCCAGCAGTGTCGGTGCCGGGGCAGATACGCAGTATTTT,CASSVGAGADTQYF
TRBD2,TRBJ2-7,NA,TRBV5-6,TGTGCCAGCAGCTTGCTAGCTAGCGGGAGGACCTACGAGCAGTACTTC,CASSLLASGRTYEQYF
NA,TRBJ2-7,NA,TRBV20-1,TGCAGTGCTAGATTTTTACAGGGCCACGAGCAGTACTTC,CSARFLQGHEQYF
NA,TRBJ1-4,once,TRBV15,TGTGCCACCAGCTCCAGGAGGGGACAAGGGGAAAAACTGTTTTTT,CATSSRRGQGEKLFF
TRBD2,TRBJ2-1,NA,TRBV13,TGTGCCAGCAGCCGGGATGGACTAGCTCCTTACAATGAGCAGTTCTTC,CASSRDGLAPYNEQFF
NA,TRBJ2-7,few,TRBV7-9,TGTGCCAGCAGCTTCGGCCAGGCCTCCTACGAGCAGTACTTC,CASSFGQASYEQYF
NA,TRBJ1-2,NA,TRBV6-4,TGTGCCAGCAGTGAAGCCGGGGTAGGCTATGGCTACACCTTC,CASSEAGVGYGYTF
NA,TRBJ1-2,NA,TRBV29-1,TGCAGCCCTGATGGGGGCTACACCTTC,CSPDGGYTF
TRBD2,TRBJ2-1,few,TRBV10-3,TGTGCCATCAGTGACGGACTAGCGGCTGAGCAGTTCTTC,CAISDGLAAEQFF
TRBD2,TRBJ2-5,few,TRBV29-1,TGCAGCGTCCGGGGGGTCCTCCAAGAGACCCAGTACTTC,CSVRGVLQETQYF
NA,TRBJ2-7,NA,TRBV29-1,TGCAGCGTTGATCAGGGAATCCACGAGCAGTACTTC,CSVDQGIHEQYF
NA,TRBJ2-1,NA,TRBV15,TGTGCCGGGGCAAGGCGGAATGAGCAGTTCTTC,CAGARRNEQFF
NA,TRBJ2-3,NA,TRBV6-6,TGTGCCAGCTATAGAGGAGATACGCAGTATTTT,CASYRGDTQYF
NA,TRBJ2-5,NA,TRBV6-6,TGTGCCAGCAGTTACCGTACAGCACTTCAAGAGACCCAGTACTTC,CASSYRTALQETQYF
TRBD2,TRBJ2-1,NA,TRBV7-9,TGTGCCAGCAGCTTATTAAGTGGCGGGAGGGCCCGTTTCAATGAGCAGTTCTTC,CASSLLSGGRARFNEQFF
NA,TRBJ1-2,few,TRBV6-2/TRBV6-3,TGTGCCAGCAGCTTTGGGACCTGGAAAGGCTACACCTTC,CASSFGTWKGYTF
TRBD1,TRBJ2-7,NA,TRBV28,TGTGCCAGCGCGACAGGGGGCATCTACGAGCAGTACTTC,CASATGGIYEQYF
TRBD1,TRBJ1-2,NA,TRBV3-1,TGTGCCAGCAGCCAAGCCGGGACAGATATTTCCTATGGCTACACCTTC,CASSQAGTDISYGYTF
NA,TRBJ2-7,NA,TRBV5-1,TGCGCCAGCAGCTTGGAGCCGGGCGGTTACGAGCAGTACTTC,CASSLEPGGYEQYF
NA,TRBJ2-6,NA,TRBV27,TGTGCCAGCAGTTTAATTCGCGGGGCCAACGTCCTGACTTTC,CASSLIRGANVLTF
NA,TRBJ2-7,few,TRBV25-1,TGTGCCAGCAGTGACCGACGGACGGCGTACTTC,CASSDRRTAYF
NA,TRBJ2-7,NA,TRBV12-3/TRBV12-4,TGTGCCAGCAGCACCGGGGACCCATCCTACGAGCAGTACTTC,CASSTGDPSYEQYF
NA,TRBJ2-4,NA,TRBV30,TGTGCCTGGAGTACCTCTCCCGGCAAAAACATTCAGTACTTC,CAWSTSPGKNIQYF
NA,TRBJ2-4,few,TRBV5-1,TGCGCCAGCAGCCACCGAGAGGGGACCAAAAACATTCAGTACTTC,CASSHREGTKNIQYF
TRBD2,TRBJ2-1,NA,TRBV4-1,TGCGCCAGCAGCCATCGAATAGCGGGGGGAATCAGGGGGGGTGAGCAGTTCTTC,CASSHRIAGGIRGGEQFF
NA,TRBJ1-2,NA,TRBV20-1,TGCAGTGCTAGCGAGGGACGGGGGGACTATGGCTACACCTTC,CSASEGRGDYGYTF
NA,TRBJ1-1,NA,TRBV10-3,TGTGCCATCAGTGATACGGGTAACACTGAAGCTTTCTTT,CAISDTGNTEAFF
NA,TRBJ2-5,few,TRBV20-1,TGCAGTGCTAGAAGTAGAGAGACCCAGTACTTC,CSARSRETQYF
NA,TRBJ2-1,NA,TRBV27,TGTGCCAGCAGTACCCCCACTAGGAGGGCCTACAATGAGCAGTTCTTC,CASSTPTRRAYNEQFF
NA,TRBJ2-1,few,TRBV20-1,TGCAGTGCTAGAGGGGAGGCTGGGATCTCCTACAATGAGCAGTTCTTC,CSARGEAGISYNEQFF